This TCR beta chain came from a study of T cell responses to AZD1222 COVID-19 vaccine. Study results and caveats: Along spike, vaccine-associated CD4 TCRs were found throughout, with dominance at 160-218 and 743-854.

To note about this clone: Its antigen is currently unknown.

Profiling relied on immunoSEQ multiplex PCR, and the TCRdb table lists in-frame clones only, not all of them. The data contain 120,000 to 150,000 clones, more than 85% of them singletons. Trimming took off 4 bases at V and 0 bases at J, with 12 bases between the two ends. Germline-derived CDR1 and CDR2 are KGHSH and LQKENI. The CDR3 contains 15 residues. The specimen comprised peripheral blood, sampled on day 0 of AZD1222 vaccination. The receptor comes from an adult in good health. The rearrangement links TRBV18 to TRBJ1-2, with D maybe TRBD1 (5 bases). The CDR3 here is CASSRGQGTNYGYTF. CDR3 DNA: TGTGCCAGCTCACGTGGGCAGGGAACTAACTATGGCTACACCTTC. Variable domain in full (rest from reference TRBV18 and TRBJ1-2): NAGVMQNPRHLVRRRGQEARLRCSPMKGHSHVYWYRQLPEEGLKFMVYLQKENIIDESGMPKERFSAEFPKEGPSILRIQQVVRGDSAAYFCASSRGQGTNYGYTFGSGTRLTVV.